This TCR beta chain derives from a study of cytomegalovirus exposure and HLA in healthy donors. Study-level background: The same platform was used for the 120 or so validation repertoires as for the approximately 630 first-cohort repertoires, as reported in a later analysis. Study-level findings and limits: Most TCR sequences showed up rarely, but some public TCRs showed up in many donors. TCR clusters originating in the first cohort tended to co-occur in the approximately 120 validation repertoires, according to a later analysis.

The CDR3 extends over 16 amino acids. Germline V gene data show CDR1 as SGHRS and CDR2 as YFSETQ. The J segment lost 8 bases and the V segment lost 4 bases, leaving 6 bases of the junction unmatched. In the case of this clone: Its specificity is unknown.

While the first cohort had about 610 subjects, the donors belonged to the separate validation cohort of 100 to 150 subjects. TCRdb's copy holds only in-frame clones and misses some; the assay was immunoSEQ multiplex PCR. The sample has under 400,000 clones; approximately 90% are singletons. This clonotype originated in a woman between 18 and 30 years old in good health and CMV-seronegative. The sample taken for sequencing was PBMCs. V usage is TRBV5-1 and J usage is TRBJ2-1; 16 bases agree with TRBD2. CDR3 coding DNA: TGCGCCAGCAGCGTCGGGACTAGCGGGGGGGCTCATGAGCAGTTCTTC. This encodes CASSVGTSGGAHEQFF.